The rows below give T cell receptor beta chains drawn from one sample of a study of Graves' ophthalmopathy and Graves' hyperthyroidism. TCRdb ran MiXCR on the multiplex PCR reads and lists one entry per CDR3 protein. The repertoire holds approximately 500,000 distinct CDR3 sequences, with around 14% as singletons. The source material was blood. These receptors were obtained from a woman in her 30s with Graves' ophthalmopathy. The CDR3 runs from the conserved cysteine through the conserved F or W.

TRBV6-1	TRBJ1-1	CASSAAGGEAFF
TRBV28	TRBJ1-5	CASRRGGRGSNQPQHF
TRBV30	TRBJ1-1	CTWSGGGTEAFF
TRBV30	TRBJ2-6	CAWSQGSGANVLTF
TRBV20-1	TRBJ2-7	CSARDLSDSSYEQYF
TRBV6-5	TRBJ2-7	CASSYSPSEQYF
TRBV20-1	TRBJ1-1	CRVVGGTEAFF
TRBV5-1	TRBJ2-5	CASSSAGLEGETQYF
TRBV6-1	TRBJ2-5	CASRRAQREGLGTQYF
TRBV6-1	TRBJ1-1	CASSRSPGPMNTEAFF
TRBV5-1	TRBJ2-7	CASSSAGALYF
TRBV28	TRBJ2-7	CASSPLRDPYEQYF
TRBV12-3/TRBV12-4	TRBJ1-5	CASSLYGGYQPQHF
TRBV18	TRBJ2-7	CASSPSPEPYEQYF
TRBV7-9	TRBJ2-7	CASSARTSLGYEQYF
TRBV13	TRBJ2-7	CASSPPGSEQYF
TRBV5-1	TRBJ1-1	CASSSGTLRRWAFF
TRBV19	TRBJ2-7	CASSPGPYSDEQYF
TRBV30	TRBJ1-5	CAWSLTSNQPQHF
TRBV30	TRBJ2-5	CAWSTGLAVQETQYF
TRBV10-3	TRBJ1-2	CAISELGTGDGYTF
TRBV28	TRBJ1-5	CASRGDQPQHF
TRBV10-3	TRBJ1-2	CAIRGVRDYGYTF
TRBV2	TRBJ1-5	CASSGQQGSRQPQHF
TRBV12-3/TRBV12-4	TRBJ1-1	CASSSYRVRDTEAFF
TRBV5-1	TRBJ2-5	CASSFRRRGQETQYF
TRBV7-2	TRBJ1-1	CASSLGFTEAFF
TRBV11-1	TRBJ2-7	CASSLVDSRQDEQYF
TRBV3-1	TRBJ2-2	CASSQELGQNTGELFF
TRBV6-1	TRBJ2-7	CASSEATGGGEQYF
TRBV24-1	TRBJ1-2	CASSRRRRHRTF
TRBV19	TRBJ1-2	CASSTSTGSGYTF
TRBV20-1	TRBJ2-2	CSAREVSLGNTGELFF
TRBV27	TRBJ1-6	CASSLTGTGEYNSPLHF
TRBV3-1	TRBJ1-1	CASTGLYTEAFF
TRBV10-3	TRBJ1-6	CAISGSTGVRGYSPLHF
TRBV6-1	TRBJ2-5	CASSEAGGGPVYQYF
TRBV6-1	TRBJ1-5	CASSPRTGEQPQHF
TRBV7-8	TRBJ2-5	CASSFLTGGAKTQYF
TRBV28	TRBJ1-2	CASSLQGVYYGYTF
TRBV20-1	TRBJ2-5	CSAKGDYPRGFQETQYF
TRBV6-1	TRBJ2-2	CASRTGTGGTGELFF
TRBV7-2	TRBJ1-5	CASSLRAGHQPQHF
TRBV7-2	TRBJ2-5	CASSLSTGVGQETQYF
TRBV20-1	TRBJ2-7	CSARDLQGEVYEQYF
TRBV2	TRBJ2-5	CASSAGYGLETQYF
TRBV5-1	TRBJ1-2	CASSLENPNYGYTF
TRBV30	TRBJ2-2	CAWSVPPGQKTGELFF
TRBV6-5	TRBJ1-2	CASSYSTPTNYGYTF
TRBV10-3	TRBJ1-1	CAISEKGTGEVEAFF
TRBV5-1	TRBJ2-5	CASSLYGTQETQYF
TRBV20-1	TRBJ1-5	CSARGWQGNQPQHF
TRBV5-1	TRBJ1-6	CASSLVGTGGKTLHF